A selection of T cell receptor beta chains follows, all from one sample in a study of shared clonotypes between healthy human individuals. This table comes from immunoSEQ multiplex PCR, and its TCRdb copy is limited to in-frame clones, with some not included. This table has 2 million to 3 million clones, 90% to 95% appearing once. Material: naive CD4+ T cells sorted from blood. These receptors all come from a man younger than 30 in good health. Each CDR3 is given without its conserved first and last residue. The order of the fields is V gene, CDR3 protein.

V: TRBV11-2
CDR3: ASSLGPLGQGIGTQY

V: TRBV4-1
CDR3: ASSLAGGLLGQY

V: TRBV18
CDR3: ASSPPAGGPVSGELF

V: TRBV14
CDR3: ASSPMTGATRTYEQY

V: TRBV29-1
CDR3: SVGWRGQGETQY

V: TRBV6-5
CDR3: ASSNAGTVAGYT

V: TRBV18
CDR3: ASSPLIAGVQETQY

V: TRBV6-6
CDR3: ASSDPRNTEAF

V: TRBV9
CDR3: ASSVVQGALEYGYT

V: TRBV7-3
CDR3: ASSFTNTGELF

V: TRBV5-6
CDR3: ASSLARGRRYEQY

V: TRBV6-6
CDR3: ASRIEGTYNSPLH

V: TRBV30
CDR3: AWSLPGEQF

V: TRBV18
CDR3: ASSPGTGIYEQY

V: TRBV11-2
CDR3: ASSSQTPVTEAF

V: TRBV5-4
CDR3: ASSLTSANTGELF